The entry below gives a single TCR beta chain sequence along with its context. Its antigen is still unknown. V lost 4 bases, J lost 12 bases, and 14 bases lay in between. The CDR3 consists of 12 residues. Germline CDR1 is MGHDK and CDR2 is SYGVNS. TCRdb reanalysed the multiplex PCR reads using MiXCR and keeps one entry per CDR3 protein. This table holds tens of thousands of distinct CDR3 sequences, approximately 64% found once. The sample belongs to a study of breast tumors, draining lymph nodes, adjacent tissues. General study findings and limits: Most tumor T cells seemingly derive from lymph node, then expand in tumor.

V is TRBV25-1 and J is TRBJ2-3; no reliable D call. The receptor was derived from a female donor with breast cancer. Some clones in this sample may be carry-over from other donors' samples. Material for sequencing was tumor-adjacent breast tissue. CDR3 amino acids: CASSGTRTSQYF. Here the CDR3 DNA reads TGTGCCAGCAGTGGAACACGTACAAGTCAGTATTTT.